This TCR beta chain is from a study of Ad26.COV2.S vaccination and SARS-CoV-2 variants. In germline, CDR1 is MNHEY, CDR2 SVGEGT. The CDR3 sequence is 15 residues long. Between the trimmed V and J ends, which lost 6 bases and 5 bases, there was a span of 20 bases. The method was immunoSEQ multiplex PCR; TCRdb's version includes in-frame clones alone and lacks a portion of them. The table shows fewer than 900,000 clones, with more than 70% occurring only once. The treatment denotes: some 20 received Ad26.COV2.S at low or high dose, single or two shots; 5 received placebo; per-sample allocation not given. All samples were drawn on day 63, counting from the first vaccine or placebo injection.

The clonotype comes from a person between 18 and 65 years old who received the Ad26.COV2.S COVID-19 vaccine or a placebo. The genes are TRBV6-2 or TRBV6-3 and TRBJ2-7, with a tentative D call TRBD2 (5 bases). Specimen: peripheral blood, collected in a trial of Ad26.COV2.S vaccine versus placebo. In DNA form, the CDR3 reads TGTGCCAGCAGCCGATTTAGGGCGGGTGTAGACGAGCAGTACTTC. It yields the protein CASSRFRAGVDEQYF.